This TCR beta chain was captured by sequencing in a study of vaccination and CD4 T cells after COVID-19 (dated by TCRdb to the early 2020s). Study-wide context: Every convalescent patient had a positive nasal swab PCR test for SARS-CoV-2, with mild disease in several patients and severe disease in one. For stimulating the cultures, overlapping spike peptide pools were used, derived from SARS-CoV-2 as well as from the common cold coronaviruses HCoV-NL63, HCoV-OC43 and HCoV-229E. Each participant got two doses of either the Pfizer-BioNTech BNT162b2 vaccine (n=8) or the Moderna mRNA-1273 vaccine (n=2). In roughly 10 COVID-19 convalescent patients and a handful of infection-naive healthy vaccine recipients, the spike-specific CD4+ TCR repertoire before mRNA vaccination was compared with the repertoire after mRNA vaccination. Post-COVID blood samples were collected from convalescent patients a median of around 100 days after diagnosis, with a range of about 30 to 170 days. As controls, cultures received a CEFX viral epitope pool (the positive control), an HIV-1 Nef peptide pool (the negative control), or no peptide at all. Post-vaccine blood samples were collected a median of 72 days after the second vaccine dose, ranging from about 14 to 241 days. In the convalescent cohort there were six males and four females, among whom were two Hispanic individuals, seven Caucasians, two Asians and one multiracial person.

Study-wide conclusions, independent of this receptor: Only a relatively small number of convalescent patients were included in the study, and early timepoints following natural infection were not analyzed. The median number of SARS-CoV-2-reactive clonotypes rose from 20 to 25 after infection to about 40 after vaccination, but the change was not significant. Among convalescent patients, a median roughly 90% of the SARS-CoV-2-reactive clones seen after vaccination appeared only after vaccination, which suggests priming specific to the vaccine. Nearly all vaccine-specific clones in convalescent patients (304 of 307) were mono-reactive for SARS-CoV-2 spike rather than cross-reactive with common cold coronaviruses.

Libraries were prepared through PCR. TCR sequencing of DNA from cultured CD4+ T cells used the Oncomine TCR Beta short-read assay at the Johns Hopkins FTIC core. Genomic DNA was extracted from the cultured CD4+ T cells with the QIAamp micro DNA kit. Oncomine TCR Beta libraries from cultured CD4+ T cells were pooled with unique dual indexes and sequenced on an Illumina iSeq 100. The study's processing was this. Non-productive sequences were removed, and CDR3s not starting with C, not ending with F or W, or shorter than 7 amino acids were discarded. The MANAFEST web application identified antigen-specific clonotypes by comparing peptide-stimulated wells against reference wells and other culture wells. To be called positive, a clone needed an FDR below 0.05, an odds ratio above 5, and a productive frequency above 0.1% in at least two of three replicate wells. Clonotypes that were significantly expanded in both SARS-CoV-2 spike wells and at least one common cold coronavirus spike condition were defined as cross-reactive. Using R version 3.6.1, CDR3 homology was evaluated through Levenshtein distances (stringdist) along with unrooted phylogenetic trees (ape). Clones were called with MiXCR by TCRdb after fastp trimmed the public reads at Q25, and only in-frame beta chains were retained. Each entry is one CDR3 protein sequence, shown with its most common DNA and genes. The authors' filters were not applied to this entry. This sample has more than 4,000 distinct CDR3 sequences in its table, and around 21% of those were observed once. Under 30% of the sample rests with the top ten.

The sample's treatment or condition, from its label and the paper: approximately 10-day PBMC culture with coronavirus spike peptide pools or control peptides (ViraFEST assay). To expand antigen-specific T cells with peptide pools and then pick out the expanded clonotypes through TCR sequencing, the study relied on the ViraFEST assay. The convalescent patients' positive SARS-CoV-2 PCR tests fell between March and December 2020, which was before the Alpha, Beta and Delta variants emerged in the United States. Each well held 2.2 million or so PBMCs cultured in IMDM containing around 5% human AB serum and around 10 IU/ml IL-2, with around 9.2 ug/ml peptide pools added. Half of the culture medium was replaced with fresh IL-2-containing medium on days 3 and 7. After 10 days of culture, CD4+ T cells were isolated by negative selection with the EasySep CD4+ T cell isolation kit. PBMCs were separated from whole blood using Ficoll-Paque Plus gradient centrifugation and then either used fresh or cryopreserved at -140C. Culture conditions were generally each tested in triplicate wells.

Only one count was recorded for this clonotype. Its antigen is still unknown. Base qualities are not provided; no much larger clone lies one nucleotide away. One read offers little support. V drops 5 bases and J drops 1 base, leaving 21 bases in between. In the germline V gene (reference sequence), CDR1 corresponds to DFQATT and CDR2 to SNEGSKA. The CDR3 contains 16 residues, cysteine and phenylalanine counted. Of the read, only the CDR3 DNA is kept; its 48 bases are in frame from base 1. The sequence links TRBV20-1 to TRBJ2-7; TRBD2 could be the D gene, as 7 bases match. Source material: CD4+ T cells from blood, cultured in vitro. This TCR came from a human donor who had recovered from COVID-19. For the CDR3, the sequence is CSAGKRRGARSYEQYF. Here is the DNA: TGCAGTGCTGGAAAGCGACGGGGGGCGAGATCCTACGAGCAGTACTTC.